The T cell receptor beta chain under discussion was sequenced for a study of human T cells and chemical hapten exposure. The CDR3 totals 17 residues. With 4 bases removed from V and 1 base from J, the gap between germline ends came to 19 bases. Looked up from germline, CDR1 is MGHRA and CDR2 is YSYEKL. There are a few counts of this clonotype. Indicated time point: pre-sensitization, week 0. Treatment in this sample: therapeutic diphenylcyclopropenone sensitization with weekly scalp DPC. TCRdb passed the RACE reads through MiXCR, listing each CDR3 protein once. The sample carries about 80,000 distinct CDR3 sequences, around 15% recorded once.

The clonotype was recovered from a woman aged 50 to 65 with alopecia areata. Some clones in this sample may be carry-over from other donors' samples. The gene calls are TRBV4-1 and TRBJ1-1; D might be TRBD1 (5 bases). Source: whole blood, taken in connection with sensitization to the hapten diphenylcyclopropenone (DPC). The CDR3 region is CASSRTFFGRANTEAFF. The CDR3 DNA follows: TGCGCCAGCAGCCGAACGTTTTTCGGCAGGGCGAACACTGAAGCTTTCTTT.